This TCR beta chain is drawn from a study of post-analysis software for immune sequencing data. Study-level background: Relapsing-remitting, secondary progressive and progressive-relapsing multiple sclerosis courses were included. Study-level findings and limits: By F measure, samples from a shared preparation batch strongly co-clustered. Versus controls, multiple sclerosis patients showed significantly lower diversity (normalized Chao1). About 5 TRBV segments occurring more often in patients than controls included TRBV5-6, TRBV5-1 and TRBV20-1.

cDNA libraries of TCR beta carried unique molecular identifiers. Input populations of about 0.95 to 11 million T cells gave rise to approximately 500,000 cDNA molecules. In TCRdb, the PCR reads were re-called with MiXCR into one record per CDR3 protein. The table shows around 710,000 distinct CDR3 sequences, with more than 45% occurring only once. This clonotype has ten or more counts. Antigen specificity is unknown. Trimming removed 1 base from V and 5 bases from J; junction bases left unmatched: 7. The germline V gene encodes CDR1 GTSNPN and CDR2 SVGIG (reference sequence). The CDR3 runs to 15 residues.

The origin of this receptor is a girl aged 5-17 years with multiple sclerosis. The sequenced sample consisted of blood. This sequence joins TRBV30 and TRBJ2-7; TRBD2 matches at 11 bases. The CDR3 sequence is CAWSGGTSGTHEQYF. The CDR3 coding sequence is TGTGCCTGGAGTGGGGGGACTAGCGGCACGCACGAGCAGTACTTC.